This TCR beta chain stems from a study of T cell changes during pregnancy in multiple sclerosis. CDR1 LNHDA and CDR2 SQIVND come from the germline V gene (reference sequence). This CDR3 region has 14 residues. V was shortened by 3 bases and J by 0 bases, with 9 bases between the two germline ends. The sample holds one count of this clone. Only in-frame clones appear in the TCRdb table, and some are missing; sequencing was by immunoSEQ multiplex PCR. In the table there are about 68,000 clones, about 89% of which are singletons. This receptor was identified in a female donor with multiple sclerosis, enrolled in a pregnancy study. The sample here was peripheral blood, taken in the second trimester of pregnancy. V is TRBV19 and J is TRBJ2-7; unclear D gene. DNA for the CDR3: TGTGCCAGTAGTATTCTACTGAACTCCTACGAGCAGTACTTC. Translated: CASSILLNSYEQYF.